Each of the 26 T cell receptor beta chains below was sequenced from the same sample in a study of cytomegalovirus exposure and HLA in healthy donors. PCR involved 60 Vbeta and 13 Jbeta primers. Assay used: immunoSEQ multiplex PCR; TCRdb lists only in-frame clones, some missing. The sample has under 200,000 clones, approximately 71% seen once; the top ten hold approximately 4.5%. Material: PBMCs. These receptors all come from a woman between 18 and 30 years old in good health and CMV-seropositive.

The chain is built from TRBV5-6 and TRBJ2-5, with 11 bases fitting TRBD2. The length of the CDR3 is 16 residues. The V segment lost 4 bases and the J segment 5 bases; nucleotides outside the gene matches: 10. CDR1 is SGHDT and CDR2 is YYEEEE in the germline V gene. CDR3 coding DNA: TGTGCCAGCAGCCATAGGACTAGCGGGTACTGGGAGACCCAGTACTTC. Its protein is CASSHRTSGYWETQYF.

The chain links TRBV4-1 to TRBJ1-1; D is uncertain. CDR3 length: 15 residues. V lost 0 bases and J lost 4, with 12 bases in between. Germline CDR1 is MGHRA and CDR2 is YSYEKL. For the CDR3, the DNA is TGCGCCAGCAGCCAAGATGAGGGTGTCGGCACTGAAGCTTTCTTT. Translation gives CASSQDEGVGTEAFF.

This clone occurred a few times. This chain links TRBV2 with TRBJ2-1; 8 positions agree with TRBD2. CDR1 is SNHLY and CDR2 is FYNNEI in the germline V gene. The CDR3 spans 15 residues. V trimming: 3 bases; J trimming: 3 bases; junction bases outside the gene matches: 4. CDR3 protein: CASSDPGLGYNEQFF. The CDR3 DNA reads as TGTGCCAGCAGTGATCCGGGACTAGGCTACAATGAGCAGTTCTTC.

In this sample, this clone turned up a few times. J is TRBJ2-1 and V is TRBV7-9; the D gene is possibly TRBD1 (5 bases). V was clipped by 4 bases and J by 4 bases, with 8 bases between them. CDR3 size: 13 residues. The germline V gene has CDR1 SEHNR and CDR2 FQNEAQ (reference sequence). The CDR3 protein is CASSSTAYNEQFF. The CDR3 coding sequence is TGTGCCAGCAGCTCGACAGCGTACAATGAGCAGTTCTTC. Complete variable domain (other parts from reference TRBV7-9 and TRBJ2-1): DTGVSQNPRHKITKRGQNVTFRCDPISEHNRLYWYRQTLGQGPEFLTYFQNEAQLEKSRLLSDRFSAERPKGSFSTLEIQRTEQGDSAMYLCASSSTAYNEQFFGPGTRLTVL.

CDR3 loop: CASRKTVDNSPLHF. CDR3 in DNA: TGTGCCAGTAGAAAGACAGTAGATAATTCACCCCTCCACTTT. The chain employs TRBV19 and TRBJ1-6, with D possibly TRBD1 on 5 matching bases. The CDR3 is 14 residues long. Germline values: CDR1 LNHDA, CDR2 SQIVND (reference sequence). Trimming took off 6 bases at V and 5 bases at J, with 11 bases between the two ends.

The chain uses TRBV5-1 and TRBJ1-1, with 9 bases fitting TRBD1. With V trimmed by 0 bases and J by 3 bases, 3 bases remained unmatched. Germline CDR1 SGHRS, CDR2 YFSETQ. The CDR3 is made up of 15 amino acids. The CDR3 DNA reads TGCGCCAGCAGCTTGGGACAGGGGGTTGACACTGAAGCTTTCTTT. Amino acids: CASSLGQGVDTEAFF.

This clone has just one count. The gene calls are TRBV21-1 and TRBJ1-5. TRBV21-1 constitutes a pseudogene. This CDR3 is 17 amino acids long. The CDR3 sequence: CASSKGICGETDQPQHF. The CDR3 nucleotides are TGTGCCAGCAGCAAAGGGATTTGCGGGGAGACAGATCAGCCCCAGCATTTT.

This sequence joins TRBV2 and TRBJ1-5; D call uncertain. This CDR3 has 13 amino acids. Germline CDR1 and CDR2: SNHLY and FYNNEI. V was trimmed by 7 bases and J by 10 bases, leaving 17 bases between them. This chain's CDR3 is CASNLPPESPQHF. The CDR3 coding sequence is TGTGCCAGCAATCTCCCGCCGGAGAGTCCCCAGCATTTT.

This clone was observed a few times. The J gene is TRBJ2-7, the V gene TRBV6-6, with a weak D call TRBD2 (6 bases). V lost 7 bases and J lost 6, with 19 bases in between. There are 14 residues in the CDR3. CDR1 and CDR2 (germline): MNHNY, SVGAGI (reference sequence). In DNA, the CDR3 is TGTGCCAGCACGCCCAACAGCGGGCCCATCGAGCAGTACTTC. Amino acids: CASTPNSGPIEQYF.

This clone occurred a few times. The gene calls are TRBV28 and TRBJ2-7; TRBD2 is a possible D gene (6 bases). The CDR3 is 16 residues long. Trimming took 2 bases from V and 0 from J, leaving 14 bases between them. The germline V gene has CDR1 MDHEN and CDR2 SYDVKM. CDR3 coding DNA: TGTGCCAGCAGTTTACCAGGCGGGATCAACTCCTACGAGCAGTACTTC. Encoded protein: CASSLPGGINSYEQYF.

The sample holds one count of this clone. This sequence joins TRBV6-5 and TRBJ2-1; 8 positions match TRBD2. V trimming: 2 bases; J trimming: 10 bases; junction bases outside the gene matches: 13. The germline V gene encodes CDR1 MNHEY and CDR2 SVGAGI. The CDR3 is made up of 16 amino acids. The CDR3 coding sequence is TGTGCCAGCAGTTACCAGACTAGCCGGGGGGGCCTGGAGCAGTTCTTC. Residues: CASSYQTSRGGLEQFF.

The genes are TRBV11-2 and TRBJ2-5, with 8 bases fitting TRBD1. CDR3 length: 15 amino acids. Germline V CDR1 and CDR2: SGHAT, FQNNGV. V was pared by 8 bases and J by 2 bases, with 10 bases of the junction left unmatched. The CDR3 region has the DNA TGTGCCAGCCGGGTTCAGGGGGCTTGGCAAGAGACCCAGTACTTC. This gives the protein CASRVQGAWQETQYF.

Only a few counts were recorded for this clone. V and J are TRBV4-2 and TRBJ1-2; 8 nucleotides align to TRBD1. The germline CDR1 and CDR2 sequences are LGHNA and YNFKEQ. The V gene end was trimmed by 0 bases and the J gene end by 4 bases; junction bases not matched to a gene: 7. The CDR3 runs to 16 residues. In DNA form, the CDR3 reads TGTGCCAGCAGCCAAGAAGGTCGGACAGGGTCCTATGGCTACACCTTC. Residues: CASSQEGRTGSYGYTF.

This chain uses TRBV29-1 with TRBJ2-7; 11 nucleotides align to TRBD2. The CDR3 has 14 amino acids. Germline V gene sequence: CDR1 SQVTM, CDR2 ANQGSEA. Trimming removed 5 bases from V and 2 bases from J; junction bases left unmatched: 5. CDR3 in amino acids: CSVTTSGGTYEQYF. The CDR3, as DNA: TGCAGCGTTACCACTAGCGGGGGAACCTACGAGCAGTACTTC.

This chain connects TRBV19 to TRBJ1-5, with TRBD1 as a possible D gene (5 bases). There are 19 residues in the CDR3. Between the trimmed V and J ends, which lost 2 bases and 0 bases, there was a span of 20 bases. The germline V gene encodes CDR1 LNHDA and CDR2 SQIVND (reference sequence). The CDR3 protein is CASSISVADSKNSNQPQHF. CDR3 DNA sequence: TGTGCCAGTAGTATAAGCGTAGCAGACAGCAAAAATAGCAATCAGCCCCAGCATTTT.

The chain links TRBV4-2 to TRBJ2-2; D is unclear. There are 16 residues in the CDR3. Germline-derived CDR1 and CDR2 are LGHNA and YNFKEQ. V lost 0 bases, J lost 6 bases, and 14 bases lay in between. The CDR3 spells CASSQDLHRVAGELFF. CDR3 sequence (DNA): TGTGCCAGCAGCCAAGATCTCCACCGGGTGGCCGGGGAGCTGTTTTTT.

The V call is TRBV14, the J call TRBJ1-1; D is undetermined. This CDR3 has 13 residues. Per the germline V gene, CDR1 is SGHDN and CDR2 is FVKESK. V gave up 1 base and J gave up 5 bases, with 8 bases separating them. The CDR3 is CASSQAAVTEAFF. Written as DNA, the CDR3 is TGTGCCAGCAGCCAAGCTGCAGTGACTGAAGCTTTCTTT.

The rearrangement joins TRBV6-5 to TRBJ1-4; D gene unclear. V was clipped by 0 bases and J by 7 bases, with 12 bases between them. Germline CDR1 is MNHEY and CDR2 is SVGAGI. The CDR3 has 15 amino acids. For the CDR3, the DNA is TGTGCCAGCAGTTACTCATGGGCGGAGGGTGAAAAACTGTTTTTT. Translated: CASSYSWAEGEKLFF.

This clone was recorded only once. The chain employs TRBV5-5 and TRBJ2-5, with a tentative D call TRBD2 (6 bases). The V gene lost 5 bases and the J gene lost 0 bases, with 11 bases spanning the gap. CDR3 length: 14 residues. Looked up from germline, CDR1 is SGHKS and CDR2 is YYEKEE (reference sequence). The CDR3 region is CASSNWEDQETQYF. Written as DNA, the CDR3 is TGTGCCAGCAGTAACTGGGAGGACCAAGAGACCCAGTACTTC.

The rearrangement joins TRBV30 to TRBJ2-7; D remains unclear. The CDR3 is made up of 13 amino acids. Trimming removed 2 bases at V and 5 bases at J, with 13 bases between. Germline-derived CDR1 and CDR2 are GTSNPN and SVGIG (reference sequence). In nucleotides, the CDR3 is TGTGCCTGGAGTATCCGGGTCCCCCACGAGCAGTACTTC. As protein: CAWSIRVPHEQYF.

The chain is built from TRBV18 and TRBJ1-1; no firm D call. There are 14 residues in the CDR3. Trimming stripped 3 bases from V and 1 base from J, with 9 bases between. In germline, CDR1 is KGHSH, CDR2 LQKENI. This CDR3 is CASSPSEKNTEAFF. In nucleotides, the CDR3 is TGTGCCAGCTCACCCTCAGAAAAGAACACTGAAGCTTTCTTT. Using reference TRBV18 and TRBJ1-1 for the parts outside the CDR3, the full variable domain is NAGVMQNPRHLVRRRGQEARLRCSPMKGHSHVYWYRQLPEEGLKFMVYLQKENIIDESGMPKERFSAEFPKEGPSILRIQQVVRGDSAAYFCASSPSEKNTEAFFGQGTRLTVV.

The chain is built from TRBV5-1 and TRBJ2-7; 8 nucleotides line up with TRBD2. The V and J ends lost 0 bases and 0 bases, in that order; junction bases with no gene match: 5. This CDR3 is built from 16 residues. In germline, CDR1 is SGHRS, CDR2 YFSETQ. Here the CDR3 reads CASSLGLATYSYEQYF. CDR3 nucleotides: TGCGCCAGCAGCTTGGGACTAGCGACCTACTCCTACGAGCAGTACTTC.

The CDR3 spells CASSVGGNGYEQYF. The CDR3 DNA reads as TGTGCCAGCAGCGTAGGAGGAAATGGCTACGAGCAGTACTTC. The chain uses TRBV9 and TRBJ2-7; D not resolved. Trimming shortened V by 0 bases and J by 3 bases, and 10 bases separated the two germline ends. Germline CDR1 is SGDLS and CDR2 is YYNGEE. This CDR3 spans 14 amino acids.

This clone was observed a handful of times. This chain connects TRBV2 to TRBJ1-2; a weak D match, TRBD1 (6 bases). Germline V CDR1 and CDR2: SNHLY, FYNNEI. V lost 7 bases and J 4 bases, leaving 7 bases between the germline ends. This CDR3 has 11 amino acids. The CDR3 DNA reads TGTGCCAGCATCAGGGGCTATGGCTACACCTTC. Amino acids: CASIRGYGYTF.

V usage is TRBV4-1 and J usage is TRBJ1-4, with 7 nucleotides matching TRBD1. The V gene end was trimmed by 6 bases and the J gene end by 12 bases; junction bases not matched to a gene: 16. The CDR3 totals 15 residues. From germline, CDR1 is MGHRA and CDR2 YSYEKL. The CDR3 coding sequence is TGCGCCAGCAGTCTGAGGGGACAGCAGGTTTCCGAACTGTTTTTT. Its translation: CASSLRGQQVSELFF.

The V call is TRBV28, the J call TRBJ1-1; TRBD1 agrees at 11 bases. CDR3 length: 17 residues. Unmatched junction bases numbered 17, after V lost 7 bases and J lost 7 bases. CDR1 MDHEN and CDR2 SYDVKM come from the germline V gene. CDR3 nucleotides: TGTGCCAGCACCCAACCTCCGGGACAGGGGGGGATCGGTGAAGCTTTCTTT. This codes for CASTQPPGQGGIGEAFF.